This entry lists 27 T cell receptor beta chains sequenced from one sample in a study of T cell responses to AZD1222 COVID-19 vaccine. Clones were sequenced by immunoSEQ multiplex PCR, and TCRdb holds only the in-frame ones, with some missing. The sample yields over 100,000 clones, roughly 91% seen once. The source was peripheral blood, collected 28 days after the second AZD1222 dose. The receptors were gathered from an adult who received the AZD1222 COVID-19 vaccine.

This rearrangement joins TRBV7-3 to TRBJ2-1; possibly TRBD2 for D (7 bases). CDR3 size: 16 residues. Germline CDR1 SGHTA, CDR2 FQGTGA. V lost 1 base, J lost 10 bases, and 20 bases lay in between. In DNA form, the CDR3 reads TGTGCCAGCAGCTTAAGTGCAGCGGGACAAATGATGGAGCAGTTCTTC. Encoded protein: CASSLSAAGQMMEQFF.

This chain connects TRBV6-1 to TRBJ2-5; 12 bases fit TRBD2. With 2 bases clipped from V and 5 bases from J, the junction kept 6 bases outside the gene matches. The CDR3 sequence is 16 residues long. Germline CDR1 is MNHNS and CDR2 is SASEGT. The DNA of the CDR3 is TGTGCCAGCAGTGAATGGGGGACTAGCGGGTTGGAGACCCAGTACTTC. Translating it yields CASSEWGTSGLETQYF.

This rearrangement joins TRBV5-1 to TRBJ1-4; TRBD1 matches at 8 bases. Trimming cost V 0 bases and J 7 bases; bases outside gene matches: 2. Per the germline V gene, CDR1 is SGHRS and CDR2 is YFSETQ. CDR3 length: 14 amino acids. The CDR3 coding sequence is TGCGCCAGCAGCTTGGTGACAGGGGCTGAAAAACTGTTTTTT. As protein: CASSLVTGAEKLFF.

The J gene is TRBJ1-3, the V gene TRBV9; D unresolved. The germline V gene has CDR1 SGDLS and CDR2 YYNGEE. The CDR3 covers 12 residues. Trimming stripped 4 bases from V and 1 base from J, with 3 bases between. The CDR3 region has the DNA TGTGCCAGCAGCCTTTCTGGAAACACCATATATTTT. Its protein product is CASSLSGNTIYF.

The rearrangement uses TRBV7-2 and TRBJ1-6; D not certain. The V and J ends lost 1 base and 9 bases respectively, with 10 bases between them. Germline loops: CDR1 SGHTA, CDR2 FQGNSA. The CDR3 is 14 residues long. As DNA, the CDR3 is TGTGCCAGCAGCTTAGACCCAGGTTTTTCACCCCTCCACTTT. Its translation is CASSLDPGFSPLHF.

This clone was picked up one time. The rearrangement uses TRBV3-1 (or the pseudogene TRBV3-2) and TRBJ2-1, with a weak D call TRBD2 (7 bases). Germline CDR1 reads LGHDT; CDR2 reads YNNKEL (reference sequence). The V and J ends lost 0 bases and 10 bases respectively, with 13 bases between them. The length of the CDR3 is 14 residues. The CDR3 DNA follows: TGTGCCAGCAGCCAAGATCTCGGGGGGCGGGAGCAGTTCTTC. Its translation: CASSQDLGGREQFF.

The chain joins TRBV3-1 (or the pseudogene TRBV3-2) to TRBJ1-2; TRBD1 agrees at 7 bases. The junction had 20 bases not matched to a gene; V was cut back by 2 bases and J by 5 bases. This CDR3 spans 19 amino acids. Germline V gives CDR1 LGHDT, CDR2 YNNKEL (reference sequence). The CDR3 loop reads CASSQWRRDLRDRGYGYTF. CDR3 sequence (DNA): TGTGCCAGCAGCCAATGGAGGAGGGACCTCCGGGACAGAGGATATGGCTACACCTTC.

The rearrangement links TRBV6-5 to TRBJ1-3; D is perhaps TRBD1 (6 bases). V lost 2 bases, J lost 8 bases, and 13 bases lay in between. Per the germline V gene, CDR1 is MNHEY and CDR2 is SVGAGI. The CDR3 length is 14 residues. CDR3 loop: CASSYGGVGDTIYF. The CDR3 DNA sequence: TGTGCCAGCAGTTACGGGGGCGTCGGGGACACCATATATTTT.

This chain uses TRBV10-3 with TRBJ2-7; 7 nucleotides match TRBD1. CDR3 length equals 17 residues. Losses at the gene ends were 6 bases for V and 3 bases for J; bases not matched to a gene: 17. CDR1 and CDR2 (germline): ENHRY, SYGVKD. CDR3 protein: CAISALPGQKKDYEQYF. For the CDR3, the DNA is TGTGCCATCAGCGCTCTACCGGGACAGAAGAAGGACTACGAGCAGTACTTC.

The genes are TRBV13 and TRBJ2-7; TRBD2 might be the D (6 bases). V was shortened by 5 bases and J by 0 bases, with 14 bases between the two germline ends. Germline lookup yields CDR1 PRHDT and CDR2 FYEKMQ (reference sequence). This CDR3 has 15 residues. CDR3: CASSPGVAASYEQYF. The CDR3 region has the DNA TGTGCCAGCAGCCCCGGGGTAGCGGCCTCCTACGAGCAGTACTTC.

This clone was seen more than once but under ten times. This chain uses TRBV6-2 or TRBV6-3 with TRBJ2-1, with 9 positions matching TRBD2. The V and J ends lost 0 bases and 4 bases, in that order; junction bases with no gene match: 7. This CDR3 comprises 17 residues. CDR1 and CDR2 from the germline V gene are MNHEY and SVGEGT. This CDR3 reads CASSYSPASGIYNEQFF. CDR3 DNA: TGTGCCAGCAGTTACTCGCCGGCTAGCGGGATTTACAATGAGCAGTTCTTC.

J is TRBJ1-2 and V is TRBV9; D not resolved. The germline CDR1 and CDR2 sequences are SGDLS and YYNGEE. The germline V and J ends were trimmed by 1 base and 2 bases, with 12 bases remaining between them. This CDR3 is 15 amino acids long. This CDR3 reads CASSVNAGFNYGYTF. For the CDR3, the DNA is TGTGCCAGCAGCGTAAACGCTGGGTTCAACTATGGCTACACCTTC.

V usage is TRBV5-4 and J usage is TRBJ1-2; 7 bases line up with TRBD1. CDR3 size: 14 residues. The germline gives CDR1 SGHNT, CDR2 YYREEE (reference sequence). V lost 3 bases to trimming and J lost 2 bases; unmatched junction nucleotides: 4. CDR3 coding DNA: TGTGCCAGCAGCTCACTGACAGGGAACTATGGCTACACCTTC. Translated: CASSSLTGNYGYTF.

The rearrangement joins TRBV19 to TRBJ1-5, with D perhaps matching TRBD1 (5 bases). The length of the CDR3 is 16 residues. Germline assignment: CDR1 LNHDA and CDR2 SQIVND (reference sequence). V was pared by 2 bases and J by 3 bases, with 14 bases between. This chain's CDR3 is CASSIIRQIDNQPQHF. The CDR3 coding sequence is TGTGCCAGTAGTATAATTAGACAGATTGACAATCAGCCCCAGCATTTT.

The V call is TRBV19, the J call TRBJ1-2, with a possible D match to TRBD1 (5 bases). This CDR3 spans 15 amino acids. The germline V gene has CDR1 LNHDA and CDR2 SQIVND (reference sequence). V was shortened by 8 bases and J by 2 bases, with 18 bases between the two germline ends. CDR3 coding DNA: TGTGCCAGTCTCCCGAGACAGTCAGAAAACTATGGCTACACCTTC. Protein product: CASLPRQSENYGYTF.

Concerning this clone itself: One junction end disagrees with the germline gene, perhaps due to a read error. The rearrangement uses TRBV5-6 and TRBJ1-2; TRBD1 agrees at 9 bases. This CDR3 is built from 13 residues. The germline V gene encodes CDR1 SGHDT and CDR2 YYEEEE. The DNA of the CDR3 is TGTGCCAGCAGCCCGCCGGGACAGGGATCCCCCTCCTTC. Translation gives CASSPPGQGSPSF.

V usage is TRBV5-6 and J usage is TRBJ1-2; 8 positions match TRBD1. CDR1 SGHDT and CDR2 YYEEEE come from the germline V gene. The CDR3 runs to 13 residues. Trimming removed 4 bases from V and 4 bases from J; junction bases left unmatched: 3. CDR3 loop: CASSAGTGYGYTF. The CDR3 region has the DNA TGTGCCAGCAGCGCGGGGACAGGCTATGGCTACACCTTC.

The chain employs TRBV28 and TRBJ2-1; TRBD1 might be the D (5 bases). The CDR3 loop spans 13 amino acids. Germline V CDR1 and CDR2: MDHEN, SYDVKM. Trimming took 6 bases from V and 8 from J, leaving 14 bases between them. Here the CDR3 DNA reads TGTGCCAGCAGCGGCAGGGCGAACGATGAGCAGTTCTTC. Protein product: CASSGRANDEQFF.

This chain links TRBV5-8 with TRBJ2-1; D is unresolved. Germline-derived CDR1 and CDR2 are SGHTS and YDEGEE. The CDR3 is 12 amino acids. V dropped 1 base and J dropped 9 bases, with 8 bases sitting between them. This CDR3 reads CASSLQVIEQFF. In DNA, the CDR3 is TGTGCCAGCAGCTTGCAGGTGATTGAGCAGTTCTTC.

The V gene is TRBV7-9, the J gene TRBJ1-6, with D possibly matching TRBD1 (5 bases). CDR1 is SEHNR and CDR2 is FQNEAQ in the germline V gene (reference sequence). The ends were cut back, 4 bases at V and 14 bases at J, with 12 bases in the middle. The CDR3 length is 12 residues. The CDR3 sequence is CASSWRGRSLHF. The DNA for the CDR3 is TGTGCCAGCAGCTGGAGGGGTCGGTCCCTCCACTTT.

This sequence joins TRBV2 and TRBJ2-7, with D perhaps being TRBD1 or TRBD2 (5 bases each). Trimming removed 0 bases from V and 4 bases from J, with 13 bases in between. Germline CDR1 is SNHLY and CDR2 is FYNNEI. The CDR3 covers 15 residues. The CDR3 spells CASSEADKGTYEQYF. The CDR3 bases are TGTGCCAGCAGTGAAGCGGACAAGGGGACGTACGAGCAGTACTTC.

The chain's CDR3 is CASSLEGQSSYEQYF. CDR3 DNA sequence: TGTGCCAGCAGCTTAGAGGGCCAGAGCTCCTACGAGCAGTACTTC. The chain combines TRBV11-1 with TRBJ2-7; no reliable D call. The CDR3 runs 15 residues. V was cut by 1 base and J by 0 bases, with 10 bases left in between. CDR1 SGHAT and CDR2 FQDESV come from the germline V gene (reference sequence).

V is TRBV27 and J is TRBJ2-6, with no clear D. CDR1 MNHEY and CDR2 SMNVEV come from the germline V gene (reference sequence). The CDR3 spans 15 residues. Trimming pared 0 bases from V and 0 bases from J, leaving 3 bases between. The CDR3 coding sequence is TGTGCCAGCAGTTTATCTATCTCTGGGGCCAACGTCCTGACTTTC. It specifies CASSLSISGANVLTF. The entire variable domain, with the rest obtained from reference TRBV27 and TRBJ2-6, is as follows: EAQVTQNPRYLITVTGKKLTVTCSQNMNHEYMSWYRQDPGLGLRQIYYSMNVEVTDKGDVPEGYKVSRKEKRNFPLILESPSPNQTSLYFCASSLSISGANVLTFGAGSRLTVL.

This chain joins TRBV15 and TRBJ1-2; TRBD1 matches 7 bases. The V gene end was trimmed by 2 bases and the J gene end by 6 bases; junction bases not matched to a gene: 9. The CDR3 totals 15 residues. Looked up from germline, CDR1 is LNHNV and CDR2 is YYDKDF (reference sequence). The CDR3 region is CATSRRIQGENGYTF. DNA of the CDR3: TGTGCCACCAGCAGACGAATTCAGGGGGAAAATGGCTACACCTTC.

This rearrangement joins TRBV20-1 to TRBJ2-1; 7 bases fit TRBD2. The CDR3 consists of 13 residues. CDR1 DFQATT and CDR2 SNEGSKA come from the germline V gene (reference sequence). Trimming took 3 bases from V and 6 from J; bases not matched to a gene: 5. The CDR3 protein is CSASRGRANEQFF. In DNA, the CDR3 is TGCAGTGCTAGTCGGGGGAGGGCCAATGAGCAGTTCTTC.

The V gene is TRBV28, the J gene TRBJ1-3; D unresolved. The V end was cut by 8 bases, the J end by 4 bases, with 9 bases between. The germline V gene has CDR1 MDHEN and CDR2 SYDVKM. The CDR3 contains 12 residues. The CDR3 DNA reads TGTGCCAGCGGCTTATTAGGAAACACCATATATTTT. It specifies CASGLLGNTIYF.

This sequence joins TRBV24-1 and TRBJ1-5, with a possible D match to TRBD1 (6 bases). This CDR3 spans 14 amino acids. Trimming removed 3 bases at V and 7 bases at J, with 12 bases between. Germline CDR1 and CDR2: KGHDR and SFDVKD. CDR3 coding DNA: TGTGCCACCAGTGATGCCAGGGGAGTGCAGCCCCAGCATTTT. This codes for CATSDARGVQPQHF.